One sample yielded the 9 T cell receptor beta chains listed below, sequenced in a study of T cell therapy after organ transplantation. Sequenced by immunoSEQ multiplex PCR; TCRdb stores in-frame clones only, minus some. In the table there are around 2,000 clones, about 89% of which are singletons. These receptors have no known antigen. The material was CD8+ T cells from blood, obtained before autologous CMV-specific T cell therapy. These receptors were collected from a human patient who had received a solid organ transplant and had CMV disease.

The V call is TRBV28, the J call TRBJ2-5; TRBD1 agrees at 9 bases. After removal of 6 bases from V and 5 bases from J, the junction contained 7 bases not matched to a gene. This CDR3 region has 14 residues. Germline V gene sequence: CDR1 MDHEN, CDR2 SYDVKM. CDR3 bases: TGTGCCAGCAGGCCTACAGGGGGCGGGGAGACCCAGTACTTC. This codes for CASRPTGGGETQYF.

This clone was recorded only once. This rearrangement joins TRBV9 to TRBJ2-1; a possible D gene is TRBD2 (5 bases). The germline CDR1 and CDR2 sequences are SGDLS and YYNGEE. V shed 4 bases and J shed 10 bases, with 15 bases lying between them. The CDR3 is 13 residues long. In DNA form, the CDR3 reads TGTGCCAGCAGCCTAGTGAGCGGAGAAGAGCAGTTCTTC. Protein: CASSLVSGEEQFF.

The rearrangement links TRBV15 to TRBJ1-5; no definite D call. The CDR3 totals 13 residues. The V gene lost 1 base and the J gene lost 5 bases, with 6 bases spanning the gap. The germline V gene encodes CDR1 LNHNV and CDR2 YYDKDF (reference sequence). The CDR3 bases are TGTGCCACCAGCAGAGCAGAATATCAGCCCCAGCATTTT. Amino acid sequence: CATSRAEYQPQHF.

V and J are TRBV4-1 and TRBJ1-1; 8 nucleotides align to TRBD1. This CDR3 has 14 residues. V was clipped by 5 bases and J by 5 bases; unmatched bases: 7. Germline CDR1 MGHRA, CDR2 YSYEKL. The CDR3 protein is CASSSRTGLTEAFF. The CDR3 DNA reads as TGCGCCAGCAGCTCCCGGACAGGGTTGACTGAAGCTTTCTTT.

The CDR3 is CASSIGNTEAFF. CDR3 DNA sequence: TGTGCCAGTAGTATAGGGAACACTGAAGCTTTCTTT. The chain employs TRBV19 and TRBJ1-1, with D unclear. Trimming left V 1 base short and J 1 base short, with 1 base between. In germline, CDR1 is LNHDA, CDR2 SQIVND (reference sequence). The CDR3 is 12 residues long. Full variable domain (missing parts from reference TRBV19 and TRBJ1-1): DGGITQSPKYLFRKEGQNVTLSCEQNLNHDAMYWYRQDPGQGLRLIYYSQIVNDFQKGDIAEGYSVSREKKESFPLTVTSAQKNPTAFYLCASSIGNTEAFFGQGTRLTVV.

The V and J genes are TRBV27 and TRBJ1-2; weak D call: TRBD1 (6 bases). Germline CDR1 reads MNHEY; CDR2 reads SMNVEV (reference sequence). This CDR3 spans 12 amino acids. The V and J ends lost 5 bases and 4 bases respectively, with 8 bases between them. In DNA form, the CDR3 reads TGTGCCAGCAGTGCGGACAGCTATGGCTACACCTTC. This codes for CASSADSYGYTF.

The V gene is TRBV7-2, the J gene TRBJ2-7, with D unclear. Germline V gives CDR1 SGHTA, CDR2 FQGNSA. The CDR3 has 12 amino acids. V was clipped by 5 bases and J by 1 base, with 6 bases between them. The chain's CDR3 is CASSQDSYEQYF. The CDR3 bases are TGTGCCAGCAGCCAGGATTCCTACGAGCAGTACTTC.

V gene TRBV7-9 combines with J gene TRBJ2-7; weak D call: TRBD2 (6 bases). Germline V gene data show CDR1 as SEHNR and CDR2 as FQNEAQ (reference sequence). CDR3 length: 12 residues. With 2 bases removed from V and 6 bases from J, the gap between germline ends came to 8 bases. The CDR3 DNA is TGTGCCAGCAGCTTACTCGGGGGCGAGCAGTACTTC. The encoded protein is CASSLLGGEQYF.

The rearrangement links TRBV6-6 to TRBJ1-2; 7 positions match TRBD1. Germline V lookup: CDR1 MNHNY, CDR2 SVGAGI (reference sequence). V dropped 2 bases and J dropped 0; count of bases not matched to a gene: 6. This CDR3 has 16 amino acids. Here the CDR3 reads CASSYPGTVTNYGYTF. In nucleotides, the CDR3 is TGTGCCAGCAGTTACCCTGGGACAGTAACTAACTATGGCTACACCTTC.